This T cell receptor (beta chain) stems from a study of blood T cell repertoires in COVID-19. Turning to the study itself: Acute and convalescent COVID-19 specimens originated in the United States, Italy and Spain. PBMCs, B-cell-depleted T cells, or T cells were the source of the cDNA or gDNA that made up the material.

Followed over time, Seattle patients had been enrolled while infection was active. The CDR3 has 13 residues. With 6 bases clipped from V and 5 bases from J, the junction kept 2 bases outside the gene matches. Germline V gene lookup returns CDR1 MNHEY and CDR2 SMNVEV (reference sequence). Per the original data handling: Amplifying reference gene primers gave estimates of nucleated cell counts. The method was immunoSEQ multiplex PCR; TCRdb's version includes in-frame clones alone and lacks a portion of them. The DNA gave D and trimming, while V, J and clone size come from that table. The sample has 200,000 to 300,000 clones; roughly 91% are singletons.

The receptor comes from a man under 40 with COVID-19, enrolled during active disease. Sequenced sample: peripheral blood. V and J are TRBV27 and TRBJ1-5, with 9 bases lining up with TRBD1. CDR3 protein: CASRRDRDQPQHF. CDR3 nucleotide sequence: TGTGCCAGCAGGAGGGACAGGGATCAGCCCCAGCATTTT.